This T cell receptor beta chain emerged from a study of blood T cell repertoires in COVID-19. Looking at the study overall: Some COVID-19 samples were acute and others convalescent; all came from the United States, Italy and Spain.

Libraries were prepared by immunoSEQ multiplex PCR; TCRdb keeps only in-frame clonotypes and omits some of them. The sample includes about 400,000 clones, roughly 90% of them seen just once. There are a few counts of this clone. V was clipped by 4 bases and J by 7 bases; unmatched bases: 5. Looked up from germline, CDR1 is SGHRS and CDR2 is YFSETQ. The CDR3 runs 14 residues. Recruits, aged 18 to 89 years, lived in some 25 US areas. Participants reported their clinical history, and cohort assignment relied on those reports. The chain recombines TRBV5-1 with TRBJ1-4; 9 bases are shared with TRBD1. This TCR was sampled from a woman aged 40 to 55 with acute COVID-19. Sequencing was done on a sample of PBMCs or T cells enriched from blood (not recorded which). CDR3 sequence reads: CASSPTGGGEKLFF. CDR3 in DNA: TGCGCCAGCAGCCCGACAGGGGGAGGTGAAAAACTGTTTTTT.